The 11 T cell receptor beta chains reported below all come from one sample, sequenced in a study of PD-1 blockade in mismatch repair-deficient tumors. Sequencing used immunoSEQ multiplex PCR; TCRdb keeps in-frame clones, though not all of them. Of some 48,000 clones listed, around 85% were seen once; the top ten hold about 8.1%. Material: peripheral blood, obtained about 4.5 months after starting pembrolizumab. These receptors all come from an adult with mismatch repair-deficient cancer.

This clone counts as medium-sized. The CDR3 DNA is TGTGCCAGCAGCGGCGGGGGGGAGCTGTTTTTT. Amino acid sequence: CASSGGGELFF. The V gene is TRBV11-3, the J gene TRBJ2-2, with D possibly TRBD2 on 5 matching bases. Trimming stripped 5 bases from V and 8 bases from J, with 6 bases between. There are 11 residues in the CDR3. CDR1 SGHNT and CDR2 YENEEA come from the germline V gene.

The chain is built from TRBV18 and TRBJ2-7; TRBD1 agrees at 9 bases. The CDR3 length is 15 residues. With 5 bases clipped from V and 3 bases from J, the junction kept 8 bases outside the gene matches. Per the germline V gene, CDR1 is KGHSH and CDR2 is LQKENI. DNA for the CDR3: TGTGCCAGCTCAGCCACGGGACAGGGTGTCTACGAGCAGTACTTC. It yields the protein CASSATGQGVYEQYF.

This chain links TRBV29-1 with TRBJ2-7; 7 bases align to TRBD1. The CDR3 consists of 12 residues. V was pared by 5 bases and J by 1 base, with 2 bases of the junction left unmatched. Germline CDR1 reads SQVTM; CDR2 reads ANQGSEA. The CDR3 bases are TGCAGCGTTCCGGGACAGTCCTACGAGCAGTACTTC. Translated: CSVPGQSYEQYF.

The chain combines TRBV30 with TRBJ1-1; D gene ambiguous. The germline V and J ends were trimmed by 2 bases and 7 bases, with 14 bases remaining between them. The germline V gene encodes CDR1 GTSNPN and CDR2 SVGIG (reference sequence). The CDR3 has 13 residues. The CDR3 is CAWSRAAALEAFF. In DNA form, the CDR3 reads TGTGCCTGGAGTAGGGCAGCAGCCCTTGAAGCTTTCTTT.

The sample holds many counts of this clone. This chain links TRBV6-1 with TRBJ2-2; 10 bases align to TRBD2. CDR3 length: 16 residues. Germline V CDR1 and CDR2: MNHNS, SASEGT. V lost 2 bases to trimming and J lost 5 bases; unmatched junction nucleotides: 5. The CDR3: CASSELAGVGTGELFF. CDR3 in DNA: TGTGCCAGCAGTGAACTAGCGGGAGTTGGTACCGGGGAGCTGTTTTTT.

This sequence joins TRBV19 and TRBJ2-5, with a weak D call TRBD1 (6 bases). CDR3 length: 14 residues. The germline gives CDR1 LNHDA, CDR2 SQIVND (reference sequence). V was trimmed by 6 bases and J by 2 bases, leaving 13 bases between them. CDR3 bases: TGTGCCAGTAGCCCGGGACAATTACAAGAGACCCAGTACTTC. It yields the protein CASSPGQLQETQYF.

This clone has a single count. The chain couples TRBV5-1 to TRBJ2-2, with D perhaps matching TRBD2 (5 bases). CDR3 size: 15 residues. Between the trimmed V and J ends, which lost 0 bases and 0 bases, there was a span of 6 bases. Germline V gives CDR1 SGHRS, CDR2 YFSETQ. CDR3 in DNA: TGCGCCAGCAGCTTGGGAGGGACGAACACCGGGGAGCTGTTTTTT. Protein sequence: CASSLGGTNTGELFF.

This clone was detected a few times. The chain is built from TRBV6-4 and TRBJ2-3; 12 bases map to TRBD1. Germline trimming cut 4 bases from V and 4 bases from J; bases unmatched to any gene: 6. This CDR3 is built from 16 residues. Germline V gene lookup returns CDR1 MRHNA and CDR2 SNTAGT. The CDR3, as DNA: TGTGCCAGCAGTGTCTCCGGGACAGGGGGCGCAGATACGCAGTATTTT. As protein: CASSVSGTGGADTQYF.

The chain uses TRBV7-9 and TRBJ2-5, with TRBD2 matching over 7 bases. J lost 1 base, V lost 4 bases, and 6 bases had no gene match. CDR3 length: 15 amino acids. Germline V lookup: CDR1 SEHNR, CDR2 FQNEAQ (reference sequence). This chain's CDR3 is CASSSPTSRQETQYF. The CDR3 nucleotides are TGTGCCAGCAGCTCACCGACTAGCCGCCAAGAGACCCAGTACTTC.

The chain joins TRBV5-6 to TRBJ2-1, with D possibly being TRBD2 (6 bases). The CDR3 covers 15 residues. Trimming left V 0 bases short and J 5 bases short, with 12 bases between. Germline V gene sequence: CDR1 SGHDT, CDR2 YYEEEE. CDR3: CASSLGASVHNEQFF. The CDR3 region has the DNA TGTGCCAGCAGCTTGGGGGCTAGCGTACACAATGAGCAGTTCTTC.

The CDR3 bases are TGTGCCAGCAGCAAGGCTGACGGTGATTGGAAGCAGTACTTC. Its protein is CASSKADGDWKQYF. The chain has TRBV6-6 and TRBJ2-7; D is uncertain. CDR3 length: 14 amino acids. Germline loops: CDR1 MNHNY, CDR2 SVGAGI (reference sequence). V lost 6 bases and J 8 bases, leaving 20 bases between the germline ends.